Shown below are 24 T cell receptor beta chains from a single sample sequenced in a study of T cell repertoires in cytomegalovirus infection. Antigens for these TCRs are unknown. Via MiXCR, TCRdb re-called the reads, giving one row per CDR3 protein. Seen here are around 100,000 distinct CDR3 sequences, roughly 9.1% observed once, and the top ten hold roughly 31%. Sample: PBMCs, sequenced either directly or after in vitro stimulation (not recorded which). Receptors were obtained from a human donor in good health (CMV status not recorded). Some clones in this sample may be carry-over from other donors' samples.

This clonotype occurred once. A read error may be the cause here, since a much bigger clone is one base away. This chain uses TRBV7-2 with TRBJ2-1, with 10 bases lining up with TRBD2. The CDR3 has 17 residues. CDR1 is SGHTA and CDR2 is FQGNSA in the germline V gene. The CDR3 bases are TGTGCCAGCAGCTTAGTTGGGTGGGCTAGCGGGAGAAGTGAGCGGTTCTTC. Translating gives CASSLVGWASGRSERFF.

Only a few counts were recorded for this clonotype. This rearrangement joins TRBV4-3 to TRBJ2-2; perhaps TRBD1 as D (5 bases). The CDR3 is made up of 15 amino acids. Germline V gene lookup returns CDR1 LGHNA and CDR2 YSLEER. Trimming removed 4 bases from V and 5 bases from J, with 14 bases in between. CDR3 sequence reads: CASSLYPTVTGELFF. For the CDR3, the DNA is TGCGCCAGCAGCCTCTATCCGACAGTAACCGGGGAGCTGTTTTTT.

This clonotype came up a few times. The chain couples TRBV19 to TRBJ2-1; 12 bases are shared with TRBD2. Germline V gives CDR1 LNHDA, CDR2 SQIVND (reference sequence). After removal of 3 bases from V and 10 bases from J, the junction contained 10 bases not matched to a gene. The CDR3 loop spans 16 amino acids. In nucleotides, the CDR3 is TGTGCCAGTAGTATGGGGGGACTAGCGGGCCGTGGAGAGCAGTTCTTC. Protein: CASSMGGLAGRGEQFF.

This clonotype has a handful of counts. V is TRBV27 and J is TRBJ2-5; unclear D gene. The CDR3 length is 11 residues. CDR1 and CDR2 from the germline V gene are MNHEY and SMNVEV (reference sequence). V was shortened by 3 bases and J by 5 bases, with 4 bases between the two germline ends. This CDR3 is CASSFYETQYF. DNA for the CDR3: TGTGCCAGCAGTTTCTACGAGACCCAGTACTTC.

As DNA, the CDR3 is TGTGCCAGCAGTGACTTGGCGTTATTACGGGAGAGAAGCACAGATACGCAGTATTTT. It specifies CASSDLALLRERSTDTQYF. The chain has TRBV2 and TRBJ2-3; a weak D match, TRBD2 (6 bases). CDR1 SNHLY and CDR2 FYNNEI come from the germline V gene. The CDR3 extends over 19 amino acids. V gave up 3 bases and J gave up 0 bases, with 22 bases separating them. Variable domain in full (rest from reference TRBV2 and TRBJ2-3): EPEVTQTPSHQVTQMGQEVILRCVPISNHLYFYWYRQILGQKVEFLVSFYNNEISEKSEIFDDQFSVERPDGSNFTLKIRSTKLEDSAMYFCASSDLALLRERSTDTQYFGPGTRLTVL.

A few counts support this clonotype. This rearrangement joins TRBV6-1 to TRBJ2-7, with TRBD2 identical over 8 bases. Germline assignment: CDR1 MNHNS and CDR2 SASEGT. V shed 5 bases, J shed 6 bases, and the junction held 15 bases outside the gene matches. The CDR3 runs 16 residues. CDR3 residues: CASSPPPGTGGSEQYF. The CDR3 bases are TGTGCCAGCAGTCCCCCCCCGGGGACGGGAGGGAGCGAGCAGTACTTC.

This clonotype turned up a few times. The gene calls are TRBV7-2 and TRBJ2-7; no definite D call. The CDR3 length is 13 residues. The V gene's germline CDR1 is SGHTA and CDR2 FQGNSA. Deletions cut 1 base from V and 5 bases from J, with 9 bases between. The CDR3 DNA sequence: TGTGCCAGCAGCTTAGACGCTTACCACGAGCAGTACGTC. This sequence encodes CASSLDAYHEQYV.

This clonotype was recorded a few times. Here the CDR3 DNA reads TGTGCTACGCGGGTTTTGGGCAATGAGCAGTTCTTC. It codes for CATRVLGNEQFF. This chain joins TRBV27 and TRBJ2-1; D perhaps matches TRBD2 (5 bases). CDR1 MNHEY and CDR2 SMNVEV come from the germline V gene (reference sequence). The CDR3 totals 12 residues.

This clonotype was seen only a few times. This chain connects TRBV4-1 to TRBJ2-1; D unclear. V lost 0 bases and J 5 bases, leaving 8 bases between the germline ends. Germline-derived CDR1 and CDR2 are MGHRA and YSYEKL. The CDR3 is 14 residues long. DNA of the CDR3: TGCGCCAGCAGCCAAGAAGGCAGAGACAATGAGCAGTTCTTC. This sequence encodes CASSQEGRDNEQFF.

The V gene is TRBV12-5, the J gene TRBJ2-1; D ambiguous. This CDR3 is 15 amino acids long. Germline V lookup: CDR1 LGHNT, CDR2 FRNRAP. The germline V and J ends were trimmed by 6 bases and 5 bases, with 17 bases remaining between them. The CDR3 protein is CASGLMGMSNNEQFF. The CDR3 region has the DNA TGTGCTAGTGGCCTAATGGGGATGTCAAACAATGAGCAGTTCTTC.

In its sample, this clonotype was seen many times. The rearrangement uses TRBV7-2 and TRBJ1-4; D gene unclear. CDR3 length: 13 residues. The ends were cut back, 5 bases at V and 3 bases at J, with 7 bases in the middle. CDR1 is SGHTA, CDR2 FQGNSA, per germline. As DNA, the CDR3 is TGTGCCAGCAGCCGCGCCCCTAATGAAAAACTGTTTTTT. It translates to CASSRAPNEKLFF.

This clonotype was seen repeatedly, ten times or more. This chain uses TRBV7-8 with TRBJ1-3; the match to TRBD1 covers 8 bases. Germline loops: CDR1 SGHVS, CDR2 FQNEAQ. After removal of 3 bases from V and 2 bases from J, the junction contained 3 bases not matched to a gene. CDR3 length: 15 residues. CDR3 in amino acids: CASSFGQGAGNTIYF. The CDR3 DNA follows: TGTGCCAGCAGCTTCGGACAGGGAGCTGGAAACACCATATATTTT.

The chain is built from TRBV11-2 and TRBJ2-1; D unresolved. Germline lookup yields CDR1 SGHAT and CDR2 FQNNGV. The CDR3 length is 12 residues. V lost 4 bases and J lost 6, with 7 bases in between. CDR3 sequence (DNA): TGTGCCAGCAGCTCGCGTCTCAATGAGCAGTTCTTC. Amino acid sequence: CASSSRLNEQFF.

This clonotype was recorded a few times. This chain links TRBV24-1 with TRBJ1-1, with D perhaps TRBD1 (6 bases). V was clipped by 4 bases and J by 7 bases, with 15 bases between them. This CDR3 region has 14 residues. CDR1 is KGHDR and CDR2 is SFDVKD in the germline V gene. Here the CDR3 DNA reads TGTGCCACCAGTGACCCTAGGACAGCCAATGAAGCTTTCTTT. Translated: CATSDPRTANEAFF.

At least ten counts were recorded for this clonotype. The chain employs TRBV28 and TRBJ1-2; unclear D gene. There are 11 residues in the CDR3. V lost 1 base, J lost 4 bases, and 1 base lay in between. Germline CDR1 reads MDHEN; CDR2 reads SYDVKM. The CDR3 here is CASSLSYGYTF. The CDR3 DNA reads TGTGCCAGCAGTTTATCCTATGGCTACACCTTC.

Many counts were recorded for this clonotype. The V call is TRBV29-1, the J call TRBJ2-5, with a tentative D call TRBD1 (6 bases). CDR3 length: 12 residues. CDR1 is SQVTM and CDR2 is ANQGSEA in the germline V gene. Trimming stripped 7 bases from V and 0 bases from J, with 9 bases between. The CDR3 is CSGGQNQETQYF. CDR3 nucleotide sequence: TGCAGCGGTGGACAGAACCAAGAGACCCAGTACTTC. Together with reference TRBV29-1 and TRBJ2-5, the CDR3 gives the full variable domain: SAVISQKPSRDICQRGTSLTIQCQVDSQVTMMFWYRQQPGQSLTLIATANQGSEATYESGFVIDKFPISRPNLTFSTLTVSNMSPEDSSIYLCSGGQNQETQYFGPGTRLLVL.

This clonotype has ten or more counts. The genes are TRBV7-2 and TRBJ1-1; D is unresolved. Germline loops: CDR1 SGHTA, CDR2 FQGNSA. V was cut by 5 bases and J by 7 bases, with 8 bases left in between. This CDR3 region has 11 residues. CDR3 coding DNA: TGTGCCAGCAGCCCTGGAGTTGAAGCTTTCTTT. Its translation is CASSPGVEAFF.

This clonotype was seen at least ten times. The chain combines TRBV12-3 or TRBV12-4 with TRBJ2-1; TRBD2 might be the D (5 bases). The CDR3 is 14 residues long. Trimming left V 3 bases short and J 9 bases short, with 15 bases between. CDR3 coding DNA: TGTGCCAGCAGTTTTTCCCTCCGGGCGGGTGAGCAGTTCTTC. Translating it yields CASSFSLRAGEQFF.

This clonotype has more than one count but fewer than ten. V is TRBV6-2 or TRBV6-3 and J is TRBJ2-1; 8 positions agree with TRBD2. V shed 5 bases, J shed 1 base, and the junction held 4 bases outside the gene matches. Germline values: CDR1 MNHEY, CDR2 SVGEGT. The CDR3 runs 15 residues. CDR3 sequence reads: CASSVGTSSYNEQFF. The CDR3 nucleotides are TGTGCCAGCAGTGTTGGGACTAGTTCCTACAATGAGCAGTTCTTC.

This clonotype was picked up a small number of times. One junction end disagrees with the germline gene, perhaps due to a read error. The chain links TRBV7-3 to TRBJ2-1; no clear D gene. Germline-derived CDR1 and CDR2 are SGHTA and FQGTGA. The CDR3 loop spans 13 amino acids. The CDR3 DNA follows: TGTGCTAGCAGCGCCGGGTCTTACAATGAGCAGTTCTTC. It codes for CASSAGSYNEQFF.

This clonotype has at least ten counts. The chain joins TRBV25-1 to TRBJ2-3; 10 nucleotides match TRBD2. Looked up from germline, CDR1 is MGHDK and CDR2 is SYGVNS. CDR3 length equals 15 residues. Unmatched junction bases numbered 6, after V lost 3 bases and J lost 6 bases. CDR3 sequence (DNA): TGTGCCAGCAGTGAGCAGCTAGCGGGAGTGGATACGCAGTATTTT. Residues: CASSEQLAGVDTQYF.

V and J are TRBV14 and TRBJ2-7; no reliable D call. V was trimmed by 0 bases and J by 2 bases, leaving 11 bases between them. Per germline, CDR1 SGHDN and CDR2 FVKESK. The CDR3 extends over 15 amino acids. CDR3 protein: CASSQDFGTPYEQYF. CDR3 nucleotide sequence: TGTGCCAGCAGCCAAGACTTTGGAACTCCCTACGAGCAGTACTTC.

This clonotype showed up many times. This chain uses TRBV11-2 with TRBJ2-7; 7 bases fit TRBD2. Germline-derived CDR1 and CDR2 are SGHAT and FQNNGV. With 1 base clipped from V and 5 bases from J, the junction kept 8 bases outside the gene matches. The CDR3 has 15 residues. For the CDR3, the DNA is TGTGCCAGCAGCTTAGGAGGCGGGAGCGCCCACGAGCAGTACTTC. Its protein is CASSLGGGSAHEQYF.

In this sample, this clonotype turned up many times. The chain has TRBV6-5 and TRBJ2-3; 7 nucleotides align to TRBD2. V shed 5 bases, J shed 0 bases, and the junction held 5 bases outside the gene matches. Looked up from germline, CDR1 is MNHEY and CDR2 is SVGAGI. The CDR3 is made up of 15 amino acids. The CDR3 region has the DNA TGTGCCAGCAGTCTCGGGCGGGGGAGCACAGATACGCAGTATTTT. Residues: CASSLGRGSTDTQYF.